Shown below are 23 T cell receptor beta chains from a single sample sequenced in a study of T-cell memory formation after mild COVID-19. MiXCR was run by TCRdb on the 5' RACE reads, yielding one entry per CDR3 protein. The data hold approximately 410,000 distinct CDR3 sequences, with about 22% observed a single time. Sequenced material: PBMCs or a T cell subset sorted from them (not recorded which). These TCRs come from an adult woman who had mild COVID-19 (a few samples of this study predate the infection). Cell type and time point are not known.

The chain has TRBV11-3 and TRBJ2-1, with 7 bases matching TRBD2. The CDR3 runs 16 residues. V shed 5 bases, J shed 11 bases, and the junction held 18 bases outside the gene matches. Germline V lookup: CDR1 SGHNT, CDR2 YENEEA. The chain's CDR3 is CASSQREGGDPMKQFF. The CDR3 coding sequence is TGTGCCAGCAGCCAGAGAGAGGGAGGGGACCCAATGAAGCAGTTCTTC.

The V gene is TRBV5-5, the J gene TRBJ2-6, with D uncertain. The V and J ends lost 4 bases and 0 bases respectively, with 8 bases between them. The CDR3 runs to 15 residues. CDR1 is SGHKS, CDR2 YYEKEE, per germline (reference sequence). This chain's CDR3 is CASSGTHSGANVLTF. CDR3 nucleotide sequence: TGTGCCAGCAGCGGAACCCACTCTGGGGCCAACGTCCTGACTTTC.

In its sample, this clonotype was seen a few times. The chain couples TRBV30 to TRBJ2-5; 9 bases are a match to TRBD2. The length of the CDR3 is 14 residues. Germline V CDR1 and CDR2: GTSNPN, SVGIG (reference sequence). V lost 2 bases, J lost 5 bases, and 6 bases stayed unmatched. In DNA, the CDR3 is TGTGCCTGGAGTATCGCGGGGGGGCTGGAGACCCAGTACTTC. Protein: CAWSIAGGLETQYF.

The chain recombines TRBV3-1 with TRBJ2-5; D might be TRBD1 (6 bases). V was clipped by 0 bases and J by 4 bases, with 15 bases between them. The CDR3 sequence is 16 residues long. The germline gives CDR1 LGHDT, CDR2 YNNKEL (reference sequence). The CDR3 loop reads CASSQDMARGRETQYF. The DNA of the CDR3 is TGTGCCAGCAGCCAAGATATGGCCAGGGGCAGAGAGACCCAGTACTTC.

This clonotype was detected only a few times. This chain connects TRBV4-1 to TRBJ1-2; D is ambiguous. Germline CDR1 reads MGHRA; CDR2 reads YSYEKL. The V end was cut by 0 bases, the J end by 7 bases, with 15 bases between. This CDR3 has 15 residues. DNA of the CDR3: TGCGCCAGCAGCCAAGATCATTGGACGGTTATTGGCTACACCTTC. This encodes CASSQDHWTVIGYTF.

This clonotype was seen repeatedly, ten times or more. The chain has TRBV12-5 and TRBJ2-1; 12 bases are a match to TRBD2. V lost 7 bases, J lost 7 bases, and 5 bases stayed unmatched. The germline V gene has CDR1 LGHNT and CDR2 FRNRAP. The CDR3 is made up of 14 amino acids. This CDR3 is CASALGLAGNEQFF. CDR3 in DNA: TGTGCTAGTGCCTTAGGACTAGCGGGGAATGAGCAGTTCTTC.

The CDR3 sequence: CASSQDYGTGGGETQYF. In DNA, the CDR3 is TGCGCCAGCAGCCAAGATTATGGGACAGGGGGCGGAGAGACCCAGTACTTC. The chain carries TRBV4-3 and TRBJ2-5; the match to TRBD1 covers 12 bases. CDR1 LGHNA and CDR2 YSLEER come from the germline V gene. The CDR3 has 17 residues. V was pared by 0 bases and J by 4 bases, with 6 bases of the junction left unmatched.

CDR3 residues: CASSQDRSDEQFF. CDR3 in DNA: TGTGCCAGCAGCCAAGATAGGAGTGATGAGCAGTTCTTC. The rearrangement uses TRBV4-2 and TRBJ2-1; D is uncertain. V lost 0 bases and J lost 8, with 8 bases in between. This CDR3 region has 13 residues. Germline loops: CDR1 LGHNA, CDR2 YNFKEQ.

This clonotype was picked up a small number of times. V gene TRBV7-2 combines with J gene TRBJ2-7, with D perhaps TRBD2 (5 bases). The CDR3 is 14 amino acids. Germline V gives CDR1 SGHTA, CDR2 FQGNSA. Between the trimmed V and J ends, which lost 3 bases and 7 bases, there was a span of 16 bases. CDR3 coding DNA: TGTGCCAGCAGCTTTCACCGGGGTCCTGAGGAGCAGTACTTC. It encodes CASSFHRGPEEQYF.

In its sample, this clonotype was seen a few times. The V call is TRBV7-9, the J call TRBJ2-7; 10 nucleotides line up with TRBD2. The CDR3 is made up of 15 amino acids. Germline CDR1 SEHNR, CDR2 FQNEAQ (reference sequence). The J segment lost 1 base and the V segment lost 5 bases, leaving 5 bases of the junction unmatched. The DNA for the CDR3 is TGTGCCAGCAGCCCACCTAGCGGGAGATCCTACGAGCAGTACTTC. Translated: CASSPPSGRSYEQYF. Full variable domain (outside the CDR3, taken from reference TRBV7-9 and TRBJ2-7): DTGVSQNPRHKITKRGQNVTFRCDPISEHNRLYWYRQTLGQGPEFLTYFQNEAQLEKSRLLSDRFSAERPKGSFSTLEIQRTEQGDSAMYLCASSPPSGRSYEQYFGPGTRLTVT.

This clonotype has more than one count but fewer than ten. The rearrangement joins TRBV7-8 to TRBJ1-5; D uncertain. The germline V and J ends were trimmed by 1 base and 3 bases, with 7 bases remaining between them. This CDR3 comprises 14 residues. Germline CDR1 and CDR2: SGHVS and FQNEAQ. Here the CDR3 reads CASSLGRVNQPQHF. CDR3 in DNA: TGTGCCAGCAGCTTAGGACGGGTCAATCAGCCCCAGCATTTT.

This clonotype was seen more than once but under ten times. The CDR3 sequence: CASSLWSGEITLDEQFF. For the CDR3, the DNA is TGTGCCAGCAGCTTATGGTCAGGGGAGATTACCCTCGATGAGCAGTTCTTC. V is TRBV7-3 and J is TRBJ2-1, with D possibly TRBD1 on 6 matching bases. This CDR3 contains 17 residues. V was clipped by 2 bases and J by 8 bases, with 22 bases between them. CDR1 and CDR2 (germline): SGHTA, FQGTGA.

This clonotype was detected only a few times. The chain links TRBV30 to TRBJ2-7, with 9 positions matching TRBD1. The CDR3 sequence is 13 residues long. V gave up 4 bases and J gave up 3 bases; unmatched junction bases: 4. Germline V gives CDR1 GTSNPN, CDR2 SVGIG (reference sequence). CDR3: CAWNRDRDYEQYF. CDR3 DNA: TGTGCCTGGAACCGGGACAGGGACTACGAGCAGTACTTC.

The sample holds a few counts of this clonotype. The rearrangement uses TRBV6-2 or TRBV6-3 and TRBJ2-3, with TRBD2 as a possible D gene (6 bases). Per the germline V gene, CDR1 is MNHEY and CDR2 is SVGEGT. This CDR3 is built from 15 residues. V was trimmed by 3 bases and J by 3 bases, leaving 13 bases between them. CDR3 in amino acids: CASSYGGGGTDTQYF. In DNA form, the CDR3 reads TGTGCCAGCAGTTATGGGGGAGGTGGGACAGATACGCAGTATTTT.

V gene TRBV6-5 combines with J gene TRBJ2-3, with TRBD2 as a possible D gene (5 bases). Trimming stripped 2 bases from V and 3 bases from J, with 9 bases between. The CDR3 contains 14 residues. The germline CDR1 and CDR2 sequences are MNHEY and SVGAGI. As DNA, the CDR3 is TGTGCCAGCAGTTACGAGGGAACTACAGATACGCAGTATTTT. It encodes CASSYEGTTDTQYF.

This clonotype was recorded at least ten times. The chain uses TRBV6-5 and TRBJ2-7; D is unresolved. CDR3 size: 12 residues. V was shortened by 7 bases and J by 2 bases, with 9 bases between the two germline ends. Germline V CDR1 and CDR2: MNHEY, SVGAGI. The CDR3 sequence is CASTGPTYEQYF. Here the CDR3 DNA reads TGTGCCAGCACGGGCCCCACCTACGAGCAGTACTTC.

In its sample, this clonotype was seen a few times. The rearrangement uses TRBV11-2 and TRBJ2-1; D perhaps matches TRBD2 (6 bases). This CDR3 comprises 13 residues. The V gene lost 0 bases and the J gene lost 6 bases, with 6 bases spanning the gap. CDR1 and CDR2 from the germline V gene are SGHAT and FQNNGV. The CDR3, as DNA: TGTGCCAGCAGCTTAGAACTAGCCAATGAGCAGTTCTTC. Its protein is CASSLELANEQFF. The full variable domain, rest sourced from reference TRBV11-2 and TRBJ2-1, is EAGVAQSPRYKIIEKRQSVAFWCNPISGHATLYWYQQILGQGPKLLIQFQNNGVVDDSQLPKDRFSAERLKGVDSTLKIQPAKLEDSAVYLCASSLELANEQFFGPGTRLTVL.

CDR3 region: CSAPGGRGTEAFF. The CDR3, as DNA: TGCAGTGCTCCCGGGGGTCGCGGGACTGAAGCTTTCTTT. This chain connects TRBV20-1 to TRBJ1-1; the D gene is possibly TRBD1 (5 bases). The CDR3 consists of 13 residues. Germline CDR1 and CDR2: DFQATT and SNEGSKA (reference sequence). Trimming left V 5 bases short and J 5 bases short, with 15 bases between.

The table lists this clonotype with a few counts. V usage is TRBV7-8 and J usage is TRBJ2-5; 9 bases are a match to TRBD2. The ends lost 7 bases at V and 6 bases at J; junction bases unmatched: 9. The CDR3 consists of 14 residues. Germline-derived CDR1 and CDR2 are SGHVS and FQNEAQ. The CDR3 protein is CASKPRGGGQTQYF. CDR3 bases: TGTGCCAGCAAACCGCGGGGGGGAGGACAGACCCAGTACTTC.

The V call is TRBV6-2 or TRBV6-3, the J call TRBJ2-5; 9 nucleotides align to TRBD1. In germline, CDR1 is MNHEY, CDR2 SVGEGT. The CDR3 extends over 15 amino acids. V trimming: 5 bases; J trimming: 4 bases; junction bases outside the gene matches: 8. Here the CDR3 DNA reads TGTGCCAGCAGTCGCCACAGGGGGCTGGGAGAGACCCAGTACTTC. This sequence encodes CASSRHRGLGETQYF.

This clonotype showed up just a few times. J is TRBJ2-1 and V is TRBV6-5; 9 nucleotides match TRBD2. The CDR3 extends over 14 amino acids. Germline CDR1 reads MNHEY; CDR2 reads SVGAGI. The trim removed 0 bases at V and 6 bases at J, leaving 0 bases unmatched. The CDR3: CASSYSAGGNEQFF. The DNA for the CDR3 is TGTGCCAGCAGTTACTCAGCGGGAGGCAATGAGCAGTTCTTC.

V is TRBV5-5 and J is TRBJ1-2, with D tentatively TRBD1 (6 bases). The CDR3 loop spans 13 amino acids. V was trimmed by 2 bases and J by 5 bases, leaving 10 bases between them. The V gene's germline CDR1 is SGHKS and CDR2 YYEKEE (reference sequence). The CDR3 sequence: CASSLTGRYGYTF. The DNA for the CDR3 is TGTGCCAGCAGCTTAACAGGGCGGTATGGCTACACCTTC. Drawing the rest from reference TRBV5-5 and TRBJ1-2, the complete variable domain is DAGVTQSPTHLIKTRGQQVTLRCSPISGHKSVSWYQQVLGQGPQFIFQYYEKEERGRGNFPDRFSARQFPNYSSELNVNALLLGDSALYLCASSLTGRYGYTFGSGTRLTVV.

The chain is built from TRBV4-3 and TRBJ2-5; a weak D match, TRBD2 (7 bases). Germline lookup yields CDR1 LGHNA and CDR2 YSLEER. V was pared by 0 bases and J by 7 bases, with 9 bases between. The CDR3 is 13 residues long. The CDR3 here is CASSQEGGGTQYF. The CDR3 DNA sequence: TGCGCCAGCAGCCAAGAAGGGGGGGGGACCCAGTACTTC.